This T cell receptor (beta chain) was captured by sequencing in a study of early T cells in non-severe SARS-CoV-2 infection. V was trimmed by 6 bases and J by 10 bases, leaving 17 bases between them. The CDR3 contains 13 residues. Per the germline V gene, CDR1 is LNHDA and CDR2 is SQIVND (reference sequence). In TCRdb, the 5' RACE reads were re-called with MiXCR into one record per CDR3 protein. This table holds roughly 43,000 distinct CDR3 sequences, 20% to 25% found once. Study-wide results and limits: There was a bias toward anti-spike CD8 responses in VDJdb matching, which missed private and CD4 specificities.

About this clonotype itself: Its antigen is unknown.

Sequencing was performed on whole blood, taken at baseline. V usage is TRBV19 and J usage is TRBJ2-3; possibly TRBD1 for D (6 bases). The TCR was taken from an adult who was a healthcare worker with PCR-confirmed SARS-CoV-2 infection or an uninfected control (not recorded which). The CDR3 DNA reads TGTGCCAGTAGCTCGGACAGTCCAAAACCGCAGTATTTT. This encodes CASSSDSPKPQYF.